These 6 T cell receptor beta chains share one sample of origin, sequenced in a study of shared clonotypes between healthy human individuals. Produced via immunoSEQ multiplex PCR; TCRdb's table is partial and in-frame only. The sample holds approximately 2.3 million clones; roughly 93% are singletons and the top ten take 0.39%. Sequencing was performed on naive CD4+ T cells from PBMCs. Specified subset: CD45RA+ positively selected. The origin of the receptors is a man between 18 and 29 years old in good health. Some clones in this sample may be carry-over from other donors' samples.

In its sample, this clone was seen once. This CDR3 is CASSQDRRTHQYTF. The CDR3 DNA reads as TGTGCCAGCAGCCAAGATCGAAGGACGCATCAGTACACCTTC. The rearrangement uses TRBV14 and TRBJ1-2; D unresolved. The CDR3 consists of 14 residues. CDR1 is SGHDN and CDR2 is FVKESK in the germline V gene. V dropped 0 bases and J dropped 11 bases, with 16 bases sitting between them.

The V call is TRBV7-8, the J call TRBJ2-1, with TRBD1 matching over 7 bases. Germline V gives CDR1 SGHVS, CDR2 FQNEAQ. The CDR3 length is 13 residues. V trimming: 7 bases; J trimming: 5 bases; junction bases outside the gene matches: 5. CDR3: CASTVRGHNEQFF. DNA for the CDR3: TGTGCCAGCACGGTTAGGGGGCACAATGAGCAGTTCTTC.

The CDR3 reads CASSLEGGGTDTQYF. CDR3 coding DNA: TGTGCCAGCAGCTTAGAAGGGGGGGGAACAGATACGCAGTATTTT. The chain uses TRBV7-9 and TRBJ2-3; D may be TRBD2 (7 bases). CDR1 and CDR2 (germline): SEHNR, FQNEAQ (reference sequence). This CDR3 is built from 15 residues. Trimming removed 1 base from V and 3 bases from J, with 11 bases in between.

The chain employs TRBV7-2 and TRBJ2-1, with D perhaps assigned TRBD1 or TRBD2 (5 bases each). This CDR3 is built from 13 residues. Per germline, CDR1 SGHTA and CDR2 FQGNSA. The V end lost 5 bases, the J end lost 6 bases, and 11 bases lay between the germline ends. The chain's CDR3 is CASSIGTINEQFF. In DNA form, the CDR3 reads TGTGCCAGCAGCATCGGGACCATCAATGAGCAGTTCTTC.

This sequence joins TRBV28 and TRBJ1-4; D remains ambiguous. CDR3 size: 14 residues. Trimming cost V 5 bases and J 8 bases, with 15 bases left between them. Germline CDR1 is MDHEN and CDR2 is SYDVKM. CDR3 in amino acids: CASSLDQSSEKLFF. CDR3 coding DNA: TGTGCCAGCAGTCTGGATCAGAGCTCGGAAAAACTGTTTTTT. The full variable domain, with the rest looked up from reference TRBV28 and TRBJ1-4, is DVKVTQSSRYLVKRTGEKVFLECVQDMDHENMFWYRQDPGLGLRLIYFSYDVKMKEKGDIPEGYSVSREKKERFSLILESASTNQTSMYLCASSLDQSSEKLFFGSGTQLSVL.

A note on this clone: This specimen includes other DNA sequences encoding the same CDR3. This chain links TRBV28 with TRBJ1-5, with D unclear. Germline CDR1 is MDHEN and CDR2 is SYDVKM. This CDR3 contains 13 residues. V was shortened by 3 bases and J by 0 bases, with 3 bases between the two germline ends. The CDR3 sequence: CASSFGSNQPQHF. DNA for the CDR3: TGTGCCAGCAGTTTTGGTAGCAATCAGCCCCAGCATTTT.